Sequencing of this T cell receptor beta chain was carried out in a study of blood T cell repertoires in COVID-19 (TCRdb year 2020). With regard to the full study: The collaborator samples originated in the United States, Italy and Spain and spanned the acute and convalescent phases of COVID-19. The prospective study material was composed of cDNA or gDNA derived from T cells, B-cell-depleted T cells, or PBMCs. The dataset comprised deeply sampled blood TCRbeta repertoires from subjects exposed to, actively infected with, or recovered from COVID-19. The repertoires were made available in a free public database intended to serve as a resource for research on the immune response to SARS-CoV-2. Samples came from the ongoing ImmuneRACE study (first 160 participants) plus 1,254 subjects from 6 global collaborators. Sample metadata almost always included a de-identified subject ID, COVID-19 status, age in years and sex. Where available, HLA class I and class II types were taken from metadata supplied by the sample provider and were not determined by assay-based typing. General findings and caveats noted by the study authors: How much clinical and demographic metadata was included differed by source and by participant, and the metadata was provided uncurated.

Via the germline V gene, CDR1 is SGHTA and CDR2 FQGNSA. The CDR3 contains 15 residues, cysteine and phenylalanine counted. The kept DNA is CDR3 alone, 45 bases in frame from the first base. Germline trimming: 0 bases from V, 10 bases from J; junction bases outside gene matches: 8. A note on this clone: It lacks a known antigen. No clone much larger than this one lies a single base away; base qualities are absent.

The collaborating institutions used their own protocols to collect whole blood in K2EDTA tubes. For TCRbeta analysis, collaborator samples were shipped as frozen whole blood, as isolated PBMCs, or as DNA extracted from either sample type. TCRbeta CDR3 regions were amplified from genomic DNA by means of the immunoSEQ Assay, a bias-controlled multiplex PCR. Per the authors' processing: The number of nucleated cells in each sample was estimated by amplification of reference gene primers within the assay. To quantify the absolute abundance of each unique TCRbeta CDR3 rearrangement, sequence reads were collapsed and filtered. For each sample, productive Simpson clonality was calculated by taking the square root of Simpson's diversity index across productive rearrangements. TCRdb re-hosts the immuneACCESS table, in-frame sequences only. Its copies lack some clones; in the studies checked, an unresolved V gene accounts for under half of them, and the cause for the rest is not known. The V and J calls and clone size are taken from that table; D and trimming were inferred from the DNA. The sample contains about 72,000 clones, roughly 82% of them found a single time. The leading ten clones occupy about 6.2% of the sample.

The sequenced sample was peripheral blood. The rearrangement combines TRBV7-2 with TRBJ1-1; 10 junctional bases match TRBD1. This TCR was recovered from a man aged 60 to 69 with acute or convalescent COVID-19. The DNA is as follows: TGTGCCAGCAGCTTAGCGGGACAGGGGCAAAGAAGAGCTTTCTTT. This sequence encodes CASSLAGQGQRRAFF.